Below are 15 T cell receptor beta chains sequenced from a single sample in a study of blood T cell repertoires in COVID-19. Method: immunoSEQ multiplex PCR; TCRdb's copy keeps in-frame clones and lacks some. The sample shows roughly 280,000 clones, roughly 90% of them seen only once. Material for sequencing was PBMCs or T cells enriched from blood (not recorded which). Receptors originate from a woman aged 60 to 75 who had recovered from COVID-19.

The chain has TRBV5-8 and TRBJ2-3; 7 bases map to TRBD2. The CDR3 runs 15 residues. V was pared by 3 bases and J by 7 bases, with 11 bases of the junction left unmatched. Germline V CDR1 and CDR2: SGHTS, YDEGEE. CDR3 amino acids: CASSSGGRVGNTQYF. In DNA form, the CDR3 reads TGTGCCAGCAGCTCGGGAGGCAGGGTAGGAAATACGCAGTATTTT.

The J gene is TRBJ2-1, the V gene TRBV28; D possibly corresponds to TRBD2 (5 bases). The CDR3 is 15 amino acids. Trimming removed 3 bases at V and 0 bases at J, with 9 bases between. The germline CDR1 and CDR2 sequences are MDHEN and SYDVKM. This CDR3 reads CASSFTGFSYNEQFF. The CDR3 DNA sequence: TGTGCCAGCAGTTTCACGGGATTCTCCTACAATGAGCAGTTCTTC.

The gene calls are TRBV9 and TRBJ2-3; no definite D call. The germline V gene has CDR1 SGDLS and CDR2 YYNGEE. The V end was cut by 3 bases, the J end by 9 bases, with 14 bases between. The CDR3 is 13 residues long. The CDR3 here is CASSDGVPGTQYF. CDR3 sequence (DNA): TGTGCCAGCAGCGACGGCGTTCCAGGAACGCAGTATTTT.

The CDR3 DNA follows: TGTGCCAGCAGTGCCGGACAGGGTATAGAGCAGTACTTC. Translation gives CASSAGQGIEQYF. V usage is TRBV27 and J usage is TRBJ2-7; 8 bases fit TRBD1. The germline CDR1 and CDR2 sequences are MNHEY and SMNVEV (reference sequence). The CDR3 totals 13 residues. V was clipped by 5 bases and J by 7 bases; unmatched bases: 7.

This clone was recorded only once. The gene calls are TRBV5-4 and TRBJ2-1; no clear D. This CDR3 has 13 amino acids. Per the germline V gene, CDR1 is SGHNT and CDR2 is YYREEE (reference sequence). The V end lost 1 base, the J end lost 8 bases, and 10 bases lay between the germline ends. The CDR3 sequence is CASSLSVSDEQFF. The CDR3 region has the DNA TGTGCCAGCAGCTTGTCGGTTTCGGATGAGCAGTTCTTC.

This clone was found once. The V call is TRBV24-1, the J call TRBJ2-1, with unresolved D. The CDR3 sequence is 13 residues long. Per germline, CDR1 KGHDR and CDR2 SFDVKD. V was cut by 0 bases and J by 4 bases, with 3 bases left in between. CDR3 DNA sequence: TGTGCCACCAGTGATTTGATATACAATGAGCAGTTCTTC. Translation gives CATSDLIYNEQFF.

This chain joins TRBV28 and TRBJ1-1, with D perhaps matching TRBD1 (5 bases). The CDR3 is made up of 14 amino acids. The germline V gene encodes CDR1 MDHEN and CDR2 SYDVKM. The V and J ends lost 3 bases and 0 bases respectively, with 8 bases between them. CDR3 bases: TGTGCCAGCAGTTTTTCGGACATGAACACTGAAGCTTTCTTT. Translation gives CASSFSDMNTEAFF.

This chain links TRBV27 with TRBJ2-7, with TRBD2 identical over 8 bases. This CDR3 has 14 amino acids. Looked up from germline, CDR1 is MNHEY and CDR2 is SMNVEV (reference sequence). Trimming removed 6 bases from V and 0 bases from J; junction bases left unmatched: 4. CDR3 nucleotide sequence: TGTGCCAGCAGAATTGCGGGGGGCTCCTACGAGCAGTACTTC. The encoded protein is CASRIAGGSYEQYF.

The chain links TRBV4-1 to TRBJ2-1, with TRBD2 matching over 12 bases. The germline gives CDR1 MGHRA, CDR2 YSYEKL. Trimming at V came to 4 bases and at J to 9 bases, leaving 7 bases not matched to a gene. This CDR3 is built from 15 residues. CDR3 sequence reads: CASSPRLAGEGEQFF. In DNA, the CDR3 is TGCGCCAGCAGCCCCCGACTAGCGGGAGAGGGTGAGCAGTTCTTC.

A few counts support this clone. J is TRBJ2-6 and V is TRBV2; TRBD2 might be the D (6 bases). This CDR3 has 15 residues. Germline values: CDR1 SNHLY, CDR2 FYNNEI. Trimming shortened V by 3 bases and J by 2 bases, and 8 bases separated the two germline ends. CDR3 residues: CASSEEGAGANVLTF. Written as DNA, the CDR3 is TGTGCCAGCAGTGAGGAGGGTGCTGGGGCCAACGTCCTGACTTTC.

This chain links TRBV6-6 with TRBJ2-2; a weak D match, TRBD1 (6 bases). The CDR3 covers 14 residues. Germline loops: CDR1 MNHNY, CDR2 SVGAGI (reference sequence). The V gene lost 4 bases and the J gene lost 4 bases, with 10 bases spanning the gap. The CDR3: CASSSQGLTGELFF. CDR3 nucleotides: TGTGCCAGCAGTTCACAGGGTCTCACCGGGGAGCTGTTTTTT.

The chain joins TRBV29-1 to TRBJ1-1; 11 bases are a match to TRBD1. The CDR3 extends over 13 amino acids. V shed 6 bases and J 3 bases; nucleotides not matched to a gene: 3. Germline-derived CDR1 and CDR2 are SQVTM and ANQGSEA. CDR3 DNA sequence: TGCAGCGTAAGGACAGGGGGCTACACTGAAGCTTTCTTT. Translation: CSVRTGGYTEAFF.

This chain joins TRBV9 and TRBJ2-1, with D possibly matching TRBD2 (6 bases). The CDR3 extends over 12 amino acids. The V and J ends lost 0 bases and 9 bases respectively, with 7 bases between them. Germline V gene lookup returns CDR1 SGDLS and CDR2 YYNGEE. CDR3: CASSVDGSEQFF. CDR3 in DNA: TGTGCCAGCAGCGTAGACGGGAGTGAGCAGTTCTTC.

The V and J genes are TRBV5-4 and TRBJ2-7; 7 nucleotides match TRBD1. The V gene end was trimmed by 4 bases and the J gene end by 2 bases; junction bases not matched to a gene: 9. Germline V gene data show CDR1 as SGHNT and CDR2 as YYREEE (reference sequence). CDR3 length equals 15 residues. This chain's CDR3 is CASSIRGIPPYEQYF. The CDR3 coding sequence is TGTGCCAGCAGCATCAGGGGGATTCCTCCCTACGAGCAGTACTTC.

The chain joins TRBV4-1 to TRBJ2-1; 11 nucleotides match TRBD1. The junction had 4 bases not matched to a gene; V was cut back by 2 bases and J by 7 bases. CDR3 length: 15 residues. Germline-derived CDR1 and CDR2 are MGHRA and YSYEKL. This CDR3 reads CASSQTGTGGNEQFF. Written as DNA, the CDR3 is TGCGCCAGCAGCCAAACTGGGACAGGGGGGAATGAGCAGTTCTTC.